The entry that follows covers one T cell receptor beta chain sequence. TCRdb fed the 5' RACE reads into MiXCR, producing one record per CDR3 protein. The top ten clones hold 2.4% of a sample with fewer than 250,000 distinct CDR3 sequences, 18% of them seen once. Trimming removed 5 bases from V and 7 bases from J, with 18 bases in between. The CDR3 is 14 amino acids. CDR1 LGHDT and CDR2 YNNKEL come from the germline V gene (reference sequence). The data derive from a study of T-cell memory formation after mild COVID-19. The sample taken for sequencing was PBMCs or a T cell subset sorted from them (not recorded which). The chain is built from TRBV3-1 and TRBJ2-7, with D maybe TRBD2 (6 bases). The clonotype comes from an adult woman who had mild COVID-19 (a few samples of this study predate the infection). Cell type and time point are not known. The CDR3 DNA follows: TGTGCCAGCAGCGCTCTTGGGGGGAGTGAGGAGCAGTACTTC. Its translation: CASSALGGSEEQYF.